These 23 T cell receptor beta chains share one sample of origin, sequenced in a study of radiation and T cells in renal cell carcinoma. Described time point: blood 4 weeks post-SBRT, at nephrectomy. The treatment: 15 Gy SBRT to primary tumor, nephrectomy 4 weeks later. Some clones are missing from TCRdb's copy, which holds only in-frame ones; the method was immunoSEQ multiplex PCR. This sample has 150,000 to 200,000 clones, with about 85% found just once. The sequencing here drew on blood, taken from a patient whose treatment included radiotherapy and nephrectomy. These TCRs come from a woman aged 50 to 60 with renal cell carcinoma.

The gene calls are TRBV4-3 and TRBJ1-2; TRBD1 agrees at 7 bases. Trimming cost V 2 bases and J 2 bases; bases outside gene matches: 11. Germline V gives CDR1 LGHNA, CDR2 YSLEER. The CDR3 totals 17 residues. In DNA, the CDR3 is TGCGCCAGCAGCCAACGTTTTATTGGACAGGCGAACTATGGCTACACCTTC. The encoded protein is CASSQRFIGQANYGYTF.

The CDR3 region has the DNA TGTGCCAGTAGTATCCCAGGGCCGAACACCGGGGAGCTGTTTTTT. Protein product: CASSIPGPNTGELFF. This chain connects TRBV19 to TRBJ2-2, with a weak D call TRBD1 (5 bases). The CDR3 sequence is 15 residues long. The germline V gene has CDR1 LNHDA and CDR2 SQIVND (reference sequence). Trimming removed 3 bases from V and 0 bases from J, with 8 bases in between.

The V call is TRBV18, the J call TRBJ1-1, with 9 nucleotides matching TRBD1. Germline V CDR1 and CDR2: KGHSH, LQKENI. There are 16 residues in the CDR3. With 2 bases clipped from V and 0 bases from J, the junction kept 4 bases outside the gene matches. Written as DNA, the CDR3 is TGTGCCAGCTCACCAGGGACAGGGAGCATGAACACTGAAGCTTTCTTT. Translating it yields CASSPGTGSMNTEAFF.

CDR3: CASSPGGQGVHEQFF. CDR3 in DNA: TGCGCCAGCAGCCCCGGGGGACAGGGGGTGCATGAGCAGTTCTTC. V and J are TRBV5-1 and TRBJ2-1, with TRBD1 matching 11 bases. The CDR3 has 15 amino acids. The V gene's germline CDR1 is SGHRS and CDR2 YFSETQ. With V trimmed by 4 bases and J by 8 bases, 8 bases remained unmatched.

The gene calls are TRBV5-1 and TRBJ1-1; the D gene is possibly TRBD1 (5 bases). The CDR3 sequence is 13 residues long. Germline V lookup: CDR1 SGHRS, CDR2 YFSETQ. V lost 6 bases and J 2 bases, leaving 11 bases between the germline ends. The CDR3 is CASTGDQNTEAFF. The CDR3 DNA reads TGCGCCAGCACGGGGGACCAAAACACTGAAGCTTTCTTT.

This clone has more than one count but fewer than ten. The chain couples TRBV5-5 to TRBJ2-7, with 7 bases aligning to TRBD1. Losses at the gene ends were 2 bases for V and 0 bases for J; bases not matched to a gene: 11. The CDR3 extends over 17 amino acids. Per the germline V gene, CDR1 is SGHKS and CDR2 is YYEKEE (reference sequence). The CDR3 loop is CASSLGTVGSSSYEQYF. The DNA of the CDR3 is TGTGCCAGCAGCTTAGGGACAGTTGGATCTAGCTCCTACGAGCAGTACTTC. The variable domain in full, with the rest retrieved from reference TRBV5-5 and TRBJ2-7, is DAGVTQSPTHLIKTRGQQVTLRCSPISGHKSVSWYQQVLGQGPQFIFQYYEKEERGRGNFPDRFSARQFPNYSSELNVNALLLGDSALYLCASSLGTVGSSSYEQYFGPGTRLTVT.

This rearrangement joins TRBV4-1 to TRBJ1-4; D is unclear. The germline V gene encodes CDR1 MGHRA and CDR2 YSYEKL. With 1 base removed from V and 4 bases from J, the gap between germline ends came to 13 bases. The CDR3 spans 16 residues. The CDR3 DNA sequence: TGCGCCAGCAGCCAAGGCTCGACCCTTCTTAATGAAAAACTGTTTTTT. Translation gives CASSQGSTLLNEKLFF.

The rearrangement joins TRBV5-4 to TRBJ1-1, with no clear D. The germline V gene encodes CDR1 SGHNT and CDR2 YYREEE (reference sequence). The CDR3 consists of 17 residues. The germline V and J ends were trimmed by 0 bases and 0 bases, with 15 bases remaining between them. CDR3 sequence reads: CASSLGVTDAMNTEAFF. The CDR3 coding sequence is TGTGCCAGCAGCTTGGGGGTAACCGATGCTATGAACACTGAAGCTTTCTTT.

V gene TRBV5-1 combines with J gene TRBJ2-7; 8 bases align to TRBD1. The CDR3 has 14 residues. V lost 0 bases, J lost 3 bases, and 2 bases stayed unmatched. Germline V gene lookup returns CDR1 SGHRS and CDR2 YFSETQ. The CDR3 protein is CASSLVQGDYEQYF. The CDR3 DNA reads as TGCGCCAGCAGCTTGGTACAGGGGGACTACGAGCAGTACTTC.

This clone has just one count. The chain has TRBV5-6 and TRBJ1-2, with TRBD1 matching 8 bases. The germline gives CDR1 SGHDT, CDR2 YYEEEE. The CDR3 is made up of 15 amino acids. V trimming: 2 bases; J trimming: 4 bases; junction bases outside the gene matches: 7. CDR3 in amino acids: CASSFYGQGGYGYTF. CDR3 sequence (DNA): TGTGCCAGCAGCTTTTACGGACAGGGCGGCTATGGCTACACCTTC.

This clone came up a few times. The chain joins TRBV19 to TRBJ1-1, with 7 positions matching TRBD1. V was pared by 3 bases and J by 4 bases, with 11 bases of the junction left unmatched. The V gene's germline CDR1 is LNHDA and CDR2 SQIVND (reference sequence). The CDR3 has 16 residues. The CDR3 spells CASSIAGTVVTTEAFF. DNA of the CDR3: TGTGCCAGTAGTATCGCAGGGACAGTGGTTACCACTGAAGCTTTCTTT.

DNA of the CDR3: TGTGCCAGCAGCCTAGACAGGGCCACAGATACGCAGTATTTT. It specifies CASSLDRATDTQYF. J is TRBJ2-3 and V is TRBV7-2, with 7 bases matching TRBD1. The CDR3 totals 14 residues. The V gene end was trimmed by 5 bases and the J gene end by 2 bases; junction bases not matched to a gene: 4. Germline assignment: CDR1 SGHTA and CDR2 FQGNSA. Full variable domain (remainder filled in from reference TRBV7-2 and TRBJ2-3): GAGVSQSPSNKVTEKGKDVELRCDPISGHTALYWYRQSLGQGLEFLIYFQGNSAPDKSGLPSDRFSAERTGGSVSTLTIQRTQQEDSAVYLCASSLDRATDTQYFGPGTRLTVL.

V usage is TRBV5-3 and J usage is TRBJ2-7; 10 bases are a match to TRBD2. TRBV5-3 is classed as an ORF, of uncertain function. V lost 4 bases and J lost 2; bases outside the gene matches: 9. The CDR3 totals 16 residues. The CDR3 nucleotides are TGTGCCAGAAGCATCCCTGGACTAGCGGCGCCCTACGAGCAGTACTTC. It encodes CARSIPGLAAPYEQYF.

V and J are TRBV7-9 and TRBJ1-2; maybe TRBD1 (6 bases). The length of the CDR3 is 14 residues. V lost 3 bases to trimming and J lost 1 base, with 9 bases between them. Germline V gene lookup returns CDR1 SEHNR and CDR2 FQNEAQ (reference sequence). The CDR3 DNA is TGTGCCAGCAGCTTGACAGGTCTTAACTATGGCTACACCTTC. Protein sequence: CASSLTGLNYGYTF.

V gene TRBV5-1 combines with J gene TRBJ2-7; 7 positions match TRBD1. V dropped 7 bases and J dropped 4; count of bases not matched to a gene: 8. CDR1 and CDR2 from the germline V gene are SGHRS and YFSETQ. The CDR3 contains 13 residues. The CDR3, as DNA: TGCGCCAGCGGCCGGGACAGAGAGTACGAGCAGTACTTC. Its translation: CASGRDREYEQYF. Complete variable domain (other parts from reference TRBV5-1 and TRBJ2-7): KAGVTQTPRYLIKTRGQQVTLSCSPISGHRSVSWYQQTPGQGLQFLFEYFSETQRNKGNFPGRFSGRQFSNSRSEMNVSTLELGDSALYLCASGRDREYEQYFGPGTRLTVT.

The chain combines TRBV5-1 with TRBJ1-1, with 7 bases fitting TRBD1. The CDR3 spans 14 residues. Trimming cost V 7 bases and J 1 base; bases outside gene matches: 7. Germline loops: CDR1 SGHRS, CDR2 YFSETQ. CDR3 in DNA: TGCGCCAGCGCTTCGGGACAGCCGAACACTGAAGCTTTCTTT. Residues: CASASGQPNTEAFF.

The chain has TRBV6-5 and TRBJ2-1, with TRBD2 matching over 12 bases. V was pared by 6 bases and J by 1 base, with 1 base of the junction left unmatched. The CDR3 is 15 residues long. Germline lookup yields CDR1 MNHEY and CDR2 SVGAGI. In nucleotides, the CDR3 is TGTGCCAGCAGAACTAGCGGGGGGTCCTACAATGAGCAGTTCTTC. This codes for CASRTSGGSYNEQFF.

V is TRBV4-3 and J is TRBJ1-1, with D possibly being TRBD1 (5 bases). Germline V CDR1 and CDR2: LGHNA, YSLEER. The CDR3 has 16 residues. The V end lost 0 bases, the J end lost 4 bases, and 15 bases lay between the germline ends. Written as DNA, the CDR3 is TGCGCCAGCAGCCAAGATTTGGGGCCTTTGGGCACTGAAGCTTTCTTT. Its protein product is CASSQDLGPLGTEAFF.

This chain connects TRBV19 to TRBJ2-5; no reliable D call. CDR1 and CDR2 from the germline V gene are LNHDA and SQIVND (reference sequence). Trimming stripped 3 bases from V and 5 bases from J, with 13 bases between. The CDR3 consists of 14 residues. The DNA for the CDR3 is TGTGCCAGTAGTATGTGGGTACAAGATGAGACCCAGTACTTC. Its translation is CASSMWVQDETQYF.

The CDR3 protein is CASSGMLGQGANYGYTF. The CDR3 coding sequence is TGTGCCAGCAGCGGAATGCTCGGACAGGGGGCGAACTATGGCTACACCTTC. The gene calls are TRBV7-9 and TRBJ1-2; 11 positions match TRBD1. Germline CDR1 is SEHNR and CDR2 is FQNEAQ (reference sequence). V lost 5 bases to trimming and J lost 2 bases; unmatched junction nucleotides: 10. The CDR3 spans 17 residues.

The V call is TRBV27, the J call TRBJ2-2, with unresolved D. The CDR3 is 16 residues long. Looked up from germline, CDR1 is MNHEY and CDR2 is SMNVEV (reference sequence). V lost 6 bases and J 2 bases, leaving 16 bases between the germline ends. The CDR3 reads CASRWGYDSNTGELFF. CDR3 sequence (DNA): TGTGCCAGCAGGTGGGGATACGACTCCAACACCGGGGAGCTGTTTTTT.

V gene TRBV9 combines with J gene TRBJ1-1; D unclear. This CDR3 is 17 amino acids long. Per the germline V gene, CDR1 is SGDLS and CDR2 is YYNGEE. Trimming pared 2 bases from V and 2 bases from J, leaving 19 bases between. CDR3: CASSVQSGLRGNTEAFF. In nucleotides, the CDR3 is TGTGCCAGCAGCGTTCAATCCGGTTTACGGGGAAACACTGAAGCTTTCTTT.

The J gene is TRBJ2-7, the V gene TRBV7-9, with D unclear. CDR1 is SEHNR, CDR2 FQNEAQ, per germline (reference sequence). V lost 1 base and J 5 bases, leaving 12 bases between the germline ends. CDR3 length: 14 amino acids. The CDR3 DNA sequence: TGTGCCAGCAGCTTAGGACGGGCCAACCACGAGCAGTACTTC. Residues: CASSLGRANHEQYF.